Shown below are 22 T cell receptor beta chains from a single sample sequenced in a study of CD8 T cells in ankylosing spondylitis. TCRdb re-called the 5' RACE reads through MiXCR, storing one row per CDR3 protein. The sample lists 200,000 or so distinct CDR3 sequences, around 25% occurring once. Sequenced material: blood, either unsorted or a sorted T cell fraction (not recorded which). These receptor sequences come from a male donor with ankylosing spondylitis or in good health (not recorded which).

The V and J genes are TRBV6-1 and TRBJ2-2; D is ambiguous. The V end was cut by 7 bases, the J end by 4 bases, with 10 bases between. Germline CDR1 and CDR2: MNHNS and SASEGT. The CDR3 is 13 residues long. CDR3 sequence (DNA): TGTGCCAGCACGGCGCTCCTCACCGGGGAGCTGTTTTTT. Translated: CASTALLTGELFF.

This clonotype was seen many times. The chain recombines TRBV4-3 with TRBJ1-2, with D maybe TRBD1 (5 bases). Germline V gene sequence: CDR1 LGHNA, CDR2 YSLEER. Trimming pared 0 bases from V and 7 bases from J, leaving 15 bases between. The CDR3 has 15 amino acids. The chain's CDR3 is CASSQDYGMRGGYTF. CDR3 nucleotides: TGCGCCAGCAGCCAAGACTACGGCATGAGGGGTGGCTACACCTTC.

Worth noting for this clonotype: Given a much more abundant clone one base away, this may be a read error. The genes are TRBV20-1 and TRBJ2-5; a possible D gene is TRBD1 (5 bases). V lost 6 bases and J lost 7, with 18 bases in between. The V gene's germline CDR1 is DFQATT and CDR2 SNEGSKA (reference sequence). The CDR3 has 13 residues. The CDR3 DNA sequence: TGCAGTGCCCCTTTAGGGGCCGAAGGGACCCAGTACTTC. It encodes CSAPLGAEGTQYF.

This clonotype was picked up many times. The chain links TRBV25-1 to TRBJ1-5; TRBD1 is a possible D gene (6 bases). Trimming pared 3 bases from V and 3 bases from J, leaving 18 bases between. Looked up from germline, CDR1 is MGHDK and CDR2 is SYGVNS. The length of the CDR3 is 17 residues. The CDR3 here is CASSDSRGGQPNQPQHF. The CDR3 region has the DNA TGTGCCAGCAGTGATTCTAGGGGGGGCCAGCCCAATCAGCCCCAGCATTTT.

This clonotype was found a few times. The CDR3 sequence is CASSSGTSGSRKSRTYEQYF. The CDR3 nucleotides are TGTGCCAGCAGCTCAGGGACTAGCGGGAGCCGCAAAAGTCGAACCTACGAGCAGTACTTC. This chain links TRBV11-2 with TRBJ2-7; TRBD2 matches at 14 bases. Germline V gene data show CDR1 as SGHAT and CDR2 as FQNNGV. The CDR3 loop spans 20 amino acids. J was trimmed by 2 bases and V by 4 bases; bases with no gene match: 16. The full variable domain, completed using reference TRBV11-2 and TRBJ2-7, is EAGVAQSPRYKIIEKRQSVAFWCNPISGHATLYWYQQILGQGPKLLIQFQNNGVVDDSQLPKDRFSAERLKGVDSTLKIQPAKLEDSAVYLCASSSGTSGSRKSRTYEQYFGPGTRLTVT.

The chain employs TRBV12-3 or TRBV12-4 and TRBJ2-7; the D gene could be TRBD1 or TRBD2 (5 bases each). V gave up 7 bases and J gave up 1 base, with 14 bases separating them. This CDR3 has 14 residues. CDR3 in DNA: TGTGCCAGCACTCTGGGGGACGGATCCTACGAGCAGTACTTC. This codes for CASTLGDGSYEQYF.

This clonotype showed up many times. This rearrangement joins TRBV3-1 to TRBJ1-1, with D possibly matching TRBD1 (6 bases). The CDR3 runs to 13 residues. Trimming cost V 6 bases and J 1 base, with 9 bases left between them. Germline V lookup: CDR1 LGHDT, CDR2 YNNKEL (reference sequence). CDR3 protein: CASSTGKNTEAFF. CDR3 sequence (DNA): TGTGCCAGCAGTACAGGGAAGAACACTGAAGCTTTCTTT.

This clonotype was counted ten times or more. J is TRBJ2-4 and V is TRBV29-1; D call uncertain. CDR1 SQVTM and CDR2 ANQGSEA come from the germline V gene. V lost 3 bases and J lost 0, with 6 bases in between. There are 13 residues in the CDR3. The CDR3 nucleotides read TGCAGCGTTGAGGACGTAGCCAAAAACATTCAGTACTTC. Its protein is CSVEDVAKNIQYF.

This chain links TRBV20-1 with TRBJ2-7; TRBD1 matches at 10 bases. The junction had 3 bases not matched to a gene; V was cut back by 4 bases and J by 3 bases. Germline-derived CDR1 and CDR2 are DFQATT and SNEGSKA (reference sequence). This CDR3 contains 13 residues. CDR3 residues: CSATGTGVYEQYF. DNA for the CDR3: TGCAGTGCTACCGGGACAGGGGTCTACGAGCAGTACTTC.

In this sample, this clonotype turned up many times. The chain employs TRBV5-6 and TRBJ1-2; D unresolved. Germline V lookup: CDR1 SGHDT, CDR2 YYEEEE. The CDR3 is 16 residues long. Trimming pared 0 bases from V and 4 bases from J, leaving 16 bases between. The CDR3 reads CASSLDRNTVSYGYTF. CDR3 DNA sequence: TGTGCCAGCAGCTTGGATAGGAATACGGTATCCTATGGCTACACCTTC.

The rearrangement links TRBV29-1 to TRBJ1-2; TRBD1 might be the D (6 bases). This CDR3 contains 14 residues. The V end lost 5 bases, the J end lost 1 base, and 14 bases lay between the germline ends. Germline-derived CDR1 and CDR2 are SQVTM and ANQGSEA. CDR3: CSVRGGANNYGYTF. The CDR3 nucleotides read TGCAGCGTTCGAGGGGGGGCGAATAACTATGGCTACACCTTC.

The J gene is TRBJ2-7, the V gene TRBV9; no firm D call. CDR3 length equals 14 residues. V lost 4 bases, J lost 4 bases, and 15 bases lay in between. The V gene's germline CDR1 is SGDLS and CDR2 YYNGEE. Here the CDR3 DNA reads TGTGCCAGCAGCCCCCTAGACATCGAATACGAGCAGTACTTC. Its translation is CASSPLDIEYEQYF.

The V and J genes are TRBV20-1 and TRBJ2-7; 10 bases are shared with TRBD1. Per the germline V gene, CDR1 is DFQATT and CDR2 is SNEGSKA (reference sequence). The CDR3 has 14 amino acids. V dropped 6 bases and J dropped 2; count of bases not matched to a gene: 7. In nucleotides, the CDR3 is TGCAGTGCCCATGGACAGGGGGTAGCCTACGAGCAGTACTTC. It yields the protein CSAHGQGVAYEQYF.

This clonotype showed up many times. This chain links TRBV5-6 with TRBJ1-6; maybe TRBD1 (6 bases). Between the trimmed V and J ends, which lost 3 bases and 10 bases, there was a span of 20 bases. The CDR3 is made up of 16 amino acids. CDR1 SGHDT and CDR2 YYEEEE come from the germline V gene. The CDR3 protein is CASSSGQRRIHSPLHF. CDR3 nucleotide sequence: TGTGCCAGCAGCTCCGGACAGAGACGAATACACTCACCCCTCCACTTT. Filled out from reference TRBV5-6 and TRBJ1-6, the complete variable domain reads DAGVTQSPTHLIKTRGQQVTLRCSPKSGHDTVSWYQQALGQGPQFIFQYYEEEERQRGNFPDRFSGHQFPNYSSELNVNALLLGDSALYLCASSSGQRRIHSPLHFGNGTRLTVT.

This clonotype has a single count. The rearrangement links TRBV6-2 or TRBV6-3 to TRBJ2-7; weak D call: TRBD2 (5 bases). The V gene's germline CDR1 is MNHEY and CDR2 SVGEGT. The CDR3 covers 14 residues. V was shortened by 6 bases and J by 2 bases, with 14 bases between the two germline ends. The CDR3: CASRGQRIPYEQYF. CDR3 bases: TGTGCCAGCAGAGGTCAGCGGATCCCCTACGAGCAGTACTTC.

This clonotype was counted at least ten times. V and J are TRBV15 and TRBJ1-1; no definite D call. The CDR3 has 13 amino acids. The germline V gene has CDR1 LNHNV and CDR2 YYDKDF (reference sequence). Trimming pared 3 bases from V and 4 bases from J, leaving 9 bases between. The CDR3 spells CATSSRVSTEAFF. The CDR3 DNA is TGTGCCACCAGCAGCCGTGTGAGCACTGAAGCTTTCTTT. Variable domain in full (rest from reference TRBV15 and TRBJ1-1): DAMVIQNPRYQVTQFGKPVTLSCSQTLNHNVMYWYQQKSSQAPKLLFHYYDKDFNNEADTPDNFQSRRPNTSFCFLDIRSPGLGDTAMYLCATSSRVSTEAFFGQGTRLTVV.

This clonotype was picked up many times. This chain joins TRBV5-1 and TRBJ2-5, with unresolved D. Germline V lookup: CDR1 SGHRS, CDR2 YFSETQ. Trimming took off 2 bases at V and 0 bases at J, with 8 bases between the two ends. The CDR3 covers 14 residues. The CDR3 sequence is CASSLRTDQETQYF. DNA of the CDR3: TGCGCCAGCAGCTTACGGACGGACCAAGAGACCCAGTACTTC.

The CDR3: CATKSLRGDSTDTQYF. For the CDR3, the DNA is TGTGCCACCAAAAGCCTTCGCGGGGATAGCACAGATACGCAGTATTTT. The chain employs TRBV10-3 and TRBJ2-3; possibly TRBD2 for D (6 bases). V was pared by 10 bases and J by 0 bases, with 20 bases between. CDR3 length: 16 residues. CDR1 and CDR2 from the germline V gene are ENHRY and SYGVKD.

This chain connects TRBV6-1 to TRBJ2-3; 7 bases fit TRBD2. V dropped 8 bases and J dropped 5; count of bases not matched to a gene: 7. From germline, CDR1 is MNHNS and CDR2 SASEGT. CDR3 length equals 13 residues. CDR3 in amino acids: CASYQRERDTQYF. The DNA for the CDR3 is TGTGCCAGCTACCAGCGGGAACGAGATACGCAGTATTTT.

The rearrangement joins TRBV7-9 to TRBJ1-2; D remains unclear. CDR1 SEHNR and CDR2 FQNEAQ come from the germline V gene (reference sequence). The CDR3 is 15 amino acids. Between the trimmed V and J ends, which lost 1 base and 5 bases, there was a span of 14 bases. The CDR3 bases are TGTGCCAGCAGCTTAGGCTCGTCAGCGACTTATGGCTACACCTTC. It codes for CASSLGSSATYGYTF. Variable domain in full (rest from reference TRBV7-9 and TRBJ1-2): DTGVSQNPRHKITKRGQNVTFRCDPISEHNRLYWYRQTLGQGPEFLTYFQNEAQLEKSRLLSDRFSAERPKGSFSTLEIQRTEQGDSAMYLCASSLGSSATYGYTFGSGTRLTVV.

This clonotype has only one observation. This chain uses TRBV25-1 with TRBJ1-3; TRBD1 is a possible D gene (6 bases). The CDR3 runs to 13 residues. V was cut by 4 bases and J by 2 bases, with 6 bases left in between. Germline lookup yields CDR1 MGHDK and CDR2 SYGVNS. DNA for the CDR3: TGTGCCAGCAGTGCAGGGGCTGGAAACACCATATATTTT. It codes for CASSAGAGNTIYF.

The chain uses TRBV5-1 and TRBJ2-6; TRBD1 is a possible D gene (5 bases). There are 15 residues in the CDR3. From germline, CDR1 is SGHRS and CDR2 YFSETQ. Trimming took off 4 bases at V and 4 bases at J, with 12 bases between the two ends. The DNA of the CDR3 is TGCGCCAGCAGCGGCGGACAATCGGGGGCCAACGTCCTGACTTTC. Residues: CASSGGQSGANVLTF.